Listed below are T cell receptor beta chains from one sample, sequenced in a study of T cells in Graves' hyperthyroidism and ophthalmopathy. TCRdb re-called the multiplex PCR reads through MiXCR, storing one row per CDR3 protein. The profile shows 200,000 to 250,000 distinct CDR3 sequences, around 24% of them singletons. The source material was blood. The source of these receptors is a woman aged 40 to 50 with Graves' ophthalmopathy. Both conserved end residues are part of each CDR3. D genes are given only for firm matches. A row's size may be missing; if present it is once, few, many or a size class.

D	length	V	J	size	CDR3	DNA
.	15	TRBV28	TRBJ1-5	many	CASSLAWDGNQPQHF	TGTGCCAGCAGTTTGGCCTGGGATGGCAATCAGCCCCAGCATTTT
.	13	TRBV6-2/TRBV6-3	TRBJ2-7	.	CASKYSGGNEQYF	TGTGCCAGCAAATATTCGGGGGGCAACGAGCAGTACTTC
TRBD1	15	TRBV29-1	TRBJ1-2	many	CSVDDRGRDNYGYTF	TGCAGCGTTGATGACAGGGGGCGCGATAACTATGGCTACACCTTC
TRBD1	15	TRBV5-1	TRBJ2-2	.	CASSLDRGRTGELFF	TGCGCCAGCAGCTTGGACAGGGGAAGAACCGGGGAGCTGTTTTTT
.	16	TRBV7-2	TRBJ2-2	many	CASSLATRGYTGELFF	TGTGCCAGCAGCTTAGCGACGAGGGGTTACACCGGGGAGCTGTTTTTT
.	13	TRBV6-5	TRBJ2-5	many	CASTSKNQETQYF	TGTGCCAGCACTTCCAAGAACCAAGAGACCCAGTACTTC
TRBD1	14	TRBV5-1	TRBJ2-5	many	CASSLAGGEETQYF	TGCGCCAGCAGCCTTGCAGGGGGAGAAGAGACCCAGTACTTC
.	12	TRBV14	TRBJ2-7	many	CASSQDIWPQYF	TGTGCCAGCAGCCAAGATATCTGGCCGCAGTACTTC
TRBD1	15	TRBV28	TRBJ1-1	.	CASSSGGFGNTEAFF	TGTGCCAGCAGCTCAGGGGGCTTCGGGAACACTGAAGCTTTCTTT
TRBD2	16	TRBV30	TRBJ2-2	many	CAWMNELATNTGELFF	TGTGCCTGGATGAATGAACTAGCGACGAACACCGGGGAGCTGTTTTTT
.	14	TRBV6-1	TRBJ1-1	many	CASSDGRRNTEAFF	TGTGCCAGCAGTGACGGGAGAAGAAACACTGAAGCTTTCTTT
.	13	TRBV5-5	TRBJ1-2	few	CASSLEPDYGYTF	TGTGCCAGCAGCTTGGAGCCAGACTATGGCTACACCTTC
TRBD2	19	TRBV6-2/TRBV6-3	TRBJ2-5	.	CASRTTSPLAGRFQETQYF	TGTGCCAGCAGAACGACCTCCCCACTAGCGGGACGATTCCAAGAGACCCAGTACTTC
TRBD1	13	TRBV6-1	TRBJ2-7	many	CASSGSRGQEQYF	TGTGCCAGCAGTGGGAGCAGGGGGCAAGAGCAGTACTTC
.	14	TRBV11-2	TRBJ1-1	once	CASSLVVRNTEAFF	TGTGCCAGCAGCTTAGTGGTTAGGAACACTGAAGCTTTCTTT
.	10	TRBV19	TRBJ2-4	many	CASKTIIQYF	TGTGCCAGTAAAACAATCATTCAGTACTTC
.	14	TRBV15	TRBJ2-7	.	CASTSQEVSYEQYF	TGTGCCAGCACCTCGCAGGAGGTGTCCTACGAGCAGTACTTC
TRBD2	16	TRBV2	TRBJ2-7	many	CASSRGLAGGTYEQYF	TGTGCCAGCAGTCGGGGACTAGCGGGAGGAACCTACGAGCAGTACTTC